Listed below are T cell receptor beta chains from one sample, sequenced in a study of cytomegalovirus exposure and HLA in healthy donors. Sequenced by immunoSEQ multiplex PCR; TCRdb stores in-frame clones only, minus some. The sample lists about 110,000 clones, approximately 79% occurring once. Sequences were obtained from PBMCs. Receptor source: a woman between 40 and 55 years old in good health and CMV-seropositive. CDR3s include the opening cysteine and the closing phenylalanine or tryptophan. The order of the fields is CDR3 protein, CDR3 DNA, clone size, V gene, D gene, J gene. D genes are given only for firm matches. Some rows mark clone size as missing; the rest say once, few, many or name a class of expanded clone.

CASSYTHRGSNQPQHF,TGTGCCAGCAGTTACACCCACAGGGGGTCTAATCAGCCCCAGCATTTT,-,TRBV6-6,TRBD1,TRBJ1-5
CATSSFTGNEQFF,TGTGCCACCAGCAGTTTTACAGGCAATGAGCAGTTCTTC,-,TRBV15,-,TRBJ2-1
CASSPPGTNTGELFF,TGTGCCAGCAGCCCCCCCGGGACTAACACCGGGGAGCTGTTTTTT,-,TRBV13,-,TRBJ2-2
CASSLLSGGGITDTQYF,TGCGCCAGCAGCTTACTTAGCGGGGGGGGGATCACAGATACGCAGTATTTT,-,TRBV5-1,TRBD2,TRBJ2-3
CASTITANYGYTF,TGTGCCAGCACAATAACAGCCAACTATGGCTACACCTTC,-,TRBV6-1,-,TRBJ1-2
CASSIPPGPQHF,TGTGCCAGTAGTATCCCCCCGGGGCCCCAGCATTTT,-,TRBV19,-,TRBJ1-5
CATSRDLRDFSYEQYF,TGTGCCACCAGCAGGGATCTCCGGGACTTCTCCTACGAGCAGTACTTC,-,TRBV15,-,TRBJ2-7
CASSLVVDSPLHF,TGCGCCAGCAGCTTGGTGGTAGATTCACCCCTCCACTTT,few,TRBV5-1,-,TRBJ1-6
CASSGEQGPTYEQYF,TGTGCCAGCAGTGGGGAACAGGGGCCAACCTACGAGCAGTACTTC,-,TRBV6-1,TRBD1,TRBJ2-7
CSAGGGNTEAFF,TGCAGCGCTGGGGGGGGAAACACTGAAGCTTTCTTT,-,TRBV29-1,-,TRBJ1-1
CASSQVSDTGELFF,TGTGCCAGCAGCCAAGTGAGTGACACCGGGGAGCTGTTTTTT,-,TRBV14,-,TRBJ2-2
CASSLTRDRGYYEQYF,TGCGCCAGCAGCCTCACCCGGGACAGGGGATACTACGAGCAGTACTTC,once,TRBV4-1,TRBD1,TRBJ2-7
CASSRGVGRTTEQYF,TGTGCCAGCAGCCGGGGGGTAGGCAGAACGACCGAGCAGTACTTC,-,TRBV7-2,TRBD2,TRBJ2-7
CASRQLWGNQPQHF,TGTGCCAGCAGACAGCTTTGGGGCAATCAGCCCCAGCATTTT,-,TRBV2,-,TRBJ1-5
CASSLEVQGALYGYTF,TGTGCCAGCAGCTTAGAGGTCCAGGGGGCTCTCTATGGCTACACCTTC,-,TRBV7-2,TRBD1,TRBJ1-2
CASSQDPPRGANEQFF,TGCGCCAGCAGCCAAGATCCACCACGGGGAGCCAATGAGCAGTTCTTC,-,TRBV4-1,-,TRBJ2-1
CATMRLSSGNTIYF,TGTGCCACCATGAGACTTTCCTCTGGAAACACCATATATTTT,-,TRBV5-6,-,TRBJ1-3
CSVEPGTGELFF,TGCAGCGTTGAACCAGGGACCGGGGAGCTGTTTTTT,once,TRBV29-1,-,TRBJ2-2
CASTEQGASYNSPLHF,TGTGCCAGCACTGAACAGGGGGCTTCCTATAATTCACCCCTCCACTTT,-,TRBV2,TRBD1,TRBJ1-6
CASSYLSRGGSYEQYF,TGCGCCAGCAGCTACCTATCTCGGGGGGGTTCCTACGAGCAGTACTTC,-,TRBV4-1,TRBD2,TRBJ2-7
CASSESGLHTEAFF,TGTGCCAGCAGCGAATCGGGACTCCACACTGAAGCTTTCTTT,-,TRBV7-6,-,TRBJ1-1
CASSARTAGEQYF,TGCGCCAGCAGCGCCCGGACGGCGGGTGAGCAGTACTTC,-,TRBV7-2,-,TRBJ2-7
CATNLPGTGIYGYTF,TGTGCCACCAACCTACCCGGGACAGGAATCTATGGCTACACCTTC,few,TRBV15,TRBD1,TRBJ1-2
CASSFLTGSAYEQYF,TGCGCCAGCAGCTTTCTGACAGGCTCTGCCTACGAGCAGTACTTC,-,TRBV5-1,-,TRBJ2-7
CASSTGTPGGGEAFF,TGTGCCAGCAGCACCGGGACACCCGGAGGTGGTGAAGCTTTCTTT,-,TRBV5-4,-,TRBJ1-1
CASSSSRDRPYEAFF,TGTGCCAGCAGCTCCAGTCGGGACAGACCCTATGAAGCTTTCTTT,-,TRBV5-4,TRBD1,TRBJ1-1
CASSPSLYSSGNTIYF,TGTGCCAGCAGCCCAAGCCTCTACAGTTCGGGAAACACCATATATTTT,-,TRBV11-2,-,TRBJ1-3
CVGQGSGRGYTF,TGTGTAGGACAGGGGAGCGGTCGTGGCTACACCTTC,-,TRBV6-1,TRBD1,TRBJ1-2
CASSPRGNTEAFF,TGTGCCAGCAGCCCCAGAGGAAACACTGAAGCTTTCTTT,-,TRBV7-9,-,TRBJ1-1
CASSLVASGDFYNEQFF,TGCGCCAGCAGCTTGGTGGCTAGCGGGGATTTCTACAATGAGCAGTTCTTC,-,TRBV5-1,TRBD2,TRBJ2-1
CASSLGTQGNYGYTF,TGTGCCAGCAGCTTGGGGACACAGGGGAACTATGGCTACACCTTC,-,TRBV5-8,TRBD1,TRBJ1-2
CAWRQTGDGVINTEAFF,TGTGCCTGGAGGCAGACAGGGGATGGGGTAATCAACACTGAAGCTTTCTTT,-,TRBV30,TRBD1,TRBJ1-1
CATSRDTYTEAFF,TGTGCCACCAGCCGGGACACGTACACTGAAGCTTTCTTT,-,TRBV15,-,TRBJ1-1
CASSPAGTSGGVNTGELFF,TGTGCCAGCAGCCCCGCCGGGACTAGCGGGGGGGTGAACACCGGGGAGCTGTTTTTT,-,TRBV5-4,TRBD2,TRBJ2-2
CASSPRLTGEQYF,TGTGCCAGCAGTCCTCGGCTCACGGGCGAGCAGTACTTC,once,TRBV6-1,-,TRBJ2-7
CASSTGQRETQYF,TGTGCCAGCAGCACCGGACAGCGCGAGACCCAGTACTTC,few,TRBV5-6,-,TRBJ2-5
CASSLGGQGFPDTQYF,TGTGCCAGCAGCTTAGGCGGACAGGGGTTTCCAGATACGCAGTATTTT,-,TRBV11-3,TRBD1,TRBJ2-3